This T cell receptor beta chain was captured in a study of shared clonotypes between healthy human individuals. Germline lookup yields CDR1 SGDLS and CDR2 YYNGEE. The CDR3 covers 15 residues. Trimming left V 0 bases short and J 4 bases short, with 11 bases between. Produced via immunoSEQ multiplex PCR; TCRdb's table is partial and in-frame only. This table holds over 2 million clones, 85% to 95% found once. Sequencing used naive CD4+ T cells sorted from blood. The subset here: CD45RA+ positively selected. This chain connects TRBV9 to TRBJ1-3, with a possible D match to TRBD1 (5 bases). The receptor was derived from a young man in good health. Here the CDR3 DNA reads TGTGCCAGCAGCGTAGCGGCAGGGCAAGGAAACACCATATATTTT. As protein: CASSVAAGQGNTIYF.